One TCR beta chain is described in this entry. Its target is not known. The CDR3 extends over 16 amino acids. Germline V gives CDR1 SGHKS, CDR2 YYEKEE (reference sequence). The trim removed 4 bases at V and 4 bases at J, leaving 7 bases unmatched. This record belongs to a study of T cell responses to AZD1222 COVID-19 vaccine. Study observations and caveats: Epitopes outside B.1.351 and B.1.1.7 mutated regions reportedly drew nearly half of spike TCRs.

Sequencing was performed with immunoSEQ multiplex PCR; in TCRdb, only in-frame clones are kept and a portion is missing. Of 110,000 or so clones in the sample, 70% to 90% were seen once. This TCR derives from an adult who received the AZD1222 COVID-19 vaccine. This chain uses TRBV5-5 with TRBJ2-7, with 14 bases matching TRBD2. Sequencing was performed on peripheral blood, taken 28 days after the second AZD1222 dose. CDR3: CASSRGTSGRRYEQYF. DNA of the CDR3: TGTGCCAGCAGCCGTGGGACTAGCGGGAGAAGGTACGAGCAGTACTTC.